The clone carrying this T cell receptor (beta chain) was counted only a few times. Its cognate antigen is unknown. This sample was taken from a study of beta chain features in type 1 diabetes. Regarding the study as a whole: All four CD4+ subsets from Type 1 diabetes patients carried moderately but significantly shorter TCRB CDR3s.

Researchers reported sorting CD4+ naive, central memory, regulatory and stem cell-like memory cells via CD45RO/CCR7/CD25/CD127/CD95/CD27. Reverse transcription of all isolated RNA meant that expressed TCRB transcripts were sequenced. Produced via immunoSEQ multiplex PCR; TCRdb's table is partial and in-frame only. This sample has 300,000 to 400,000 clones; over 8.5% occur once, and the top ten carry about 0.6%. From germline, CDR1 is SGHNT and CDR2 YYREEE (reference sequence). V lost 4 bases and J 3 bases, leaving 11 bases between the germline ends. CDR3 length: 13 residues. The origin of this receptor is a man aged 30 to 45 with type 1 diabetes. V is TRBV5-4 and J is TRBJ2-7; D perhaps matches TRBD1 (6 bases). The sequenced material came from central memory CD4+ T cells from blood. The CDR3 DNA follows: TGTGCCAGCAGCACCCGGACAGTCTACGAGCAGTACTTC. It codes for CASSTRTVYEQYF.